One sample yielded the 28 T cell receptor beta chains listed below, sequenced in a study of blood T cell repertoires in COVID-19. Profiled with immunoSEQ multiplex PCR; TCRdb holds only in-frame clones, not every one. The sample holds tens of thousands of clones, 75% to 85% seen once. Sequenced sample: peripheral blood. Receptors were obtained from an elderly woman with active or convalescent COVID-19.

The chain recombines TRBV5-1 with TRBJ1-6; D may be TRBD1 (5 bases). CDR1 is SGHRS, CDR2 YFSETQ, per germline. The CDR3 is 17 residues long. Trimming removed 4 bases from V and 0 bases from J, with 14 bases in between. Here the CDR3 DNA reads TGCGCCAGCAGCGGACCCCGGGGGGGCTCCTATAATTCACCCCTCCACTTT. Its translation: CASSGPRGGSYNSPLHF.

The chain is built from TRBV5-4 and TRBJ1-2; D is perhaps TRBD1 (6 bases). The CDR3 length is 12 residues. Between the trimmed V and J ends, which lost 4 bases and 6 bases, there was a span of 10 bases. Germline CDR1 and CDR2: SGHNT and YYREEE (reference sequence). CDR3 in amino acids: CASSPRGNGYTF. CDR3 nucleotide sequence: TGTGCCAGCAGCCCGAGGGGGAATGGCTACACCTTC. Full variable domain (remainder filled in from reference TRBV5-4 and TRBJ1-2): ETGVTQSPTHLIKTRGQQVTLRCSSQSGHNTVSWYQQALGQGPQFIFQYYREEENGRGNFPPRFSGLQFPNYSSELNVNALELDDSALYLCASSPRGNGYTFGSGTRLTVV.

The chain joins TRBV11-1 to TRBJ2-3, with a tentative D call TRBD1 (7 bases). The CDR3 spans 16 residues. CDR1 SGHAT and CDR2 FQDESV come from the germline V gene (reference sequence). With 5 bases removed from V and 0 bases from J, the gap between germline ends came to 15 bases. The CDR3 coding sequence is TGTGCCAGCAGCCCTCAGGGGGGACTCAGCACAGATACGCAGTATTTT. Encoded protein: CASSPQGGLSTDTQYF.

This rearrangement joins TRBV7-2 to TRBJ1-6, with D tentatively TRBD1 (6 bases). V gave up 4 bases and J gave up 2 bases, with 9 bases separating them. The CDR3 consists of 15 residues. Germline-derived CDR1 and CDR2 are SGHTA and FQGNSA. CDR3 in amino acids: CASSSRTAYNSPLHF. CDR3 nucleotides: TGTGCCAGCAGCTCCCGGACAGCCTATAATTCACCCCTCCACTTT.

The chain carries TRBV5-6 and TRBJ2-1; a possible D gene is TRBD2 (5 bases). The germline V and J ends were trimmed by 2 bases and 9 bases, with 12 bases remaining between them. This CDR3 is 13 amino acids long. The germline V gene encodes CDR1 SGHDT and CDR2 YYEEEE. CDR3 coding DNA: TGTGCCAGCAGCTTCGATGCGGGTCGTGAGCAGTTCTTC. Amino acid sequence: CASSFDAGREQFF.

CDR3 sequence (DNA): TGTGCCAGCAGTCAGCAAGGACTCCCGCCAGATACGCAGTATTTT. It translates to CASSQQGLPPDTQYF. This chain links TRBV6-2 or TRBV6-3 with TRBJ2-3; possible D gene TRBD2, 5 bases. V was shortened by 5 bases and J by 4 bases, with 16 bases between the two germline ends. The CDR3 totals 15 residues. Per the germline V gene, CDR1 is MNHEY and CDR2 is SVGEGT.

This clone has only one observation. This chain links TRBV6-6 with TRBJ2-1, with D possibly being TRBD1 (6 bases). Germline V gene lookup returns CDR1 MNHNY and CDR2 SVGAGI (reference sequence). The CDR3 length is 14 residues. Trimming removed 5 bases at V and 7 bases at J, with 15 bases between. CDR3 DNA sequence: TGTGCCAGCAGTCACCAATCGCAGGGGAATGAGCAGTTCTTC. It encodes CASSHQSQGNEQFF.

The chain joins TRBV18 to TRBJ2-7, with D possibly being TRBD1 (5 bases). The CDR3 is 13 residues long. Germline V gene sequence: CDR1 KGHSH, CDR2 LQKENI. With 3 bases removed from V and 6 bases from J, the gap between germline ends came to 12 bases. CDR3 in DNA: TGTGCCAGCTCACCTGCCAGGGTGGCCGAGCAGTACTTC. Translation: CASSPARVAEQYF.

The V gene is TRBV4-3, the J gene TRBJ2-3, with TRBD2 as a possible D gene (5 bases). In germline, CDR1 is LGHNA, CDR2 YSLEER. The CDR3 runs 15 residues. Trimming cost V 0 bases and J 2 bases, with 9 bases left between them. The CDR3 is CASSQEGAITDTQYF. In DNA form, the CDR3 reads TGCGCCAGCAGCCAAGAGGGAGCTATCACAGATACGCAGTATTTT.

This chain joins TRBV14 and TRBJ2-1; 10 bases agree with TRBD2. Germline CDR1 reads SGHDN; CDR2 reads FVKESK. This CDR3 comprises 15 residues. Trimming removed 3 bases from V and 6 bases from J; junction bases left unmatched: 5. The CDR3 here is CASSHIAGGRNEQFF. DNA of the CDR3: TGTGCCAGCAGCCACATAGCGGGAGGTCGCAATGAGCAGTTCTTC.

This clone was recorded once. The chain employs TRBV7-6 and TRBJ2-6, with 8 bases identical to TRBD1. CDR1 is SGHVS and CDR2 is FNYEAQ in the germline V gene. This CDR3 is 17 amino acids long. With 5 bases clipped from V and 3 bases from J, the junction kept 9 bases outside the gene matches. CDR3 DNA sequence: TGTGCCAGCAGCCCCTCCCAGGGGGCTATTGGGGCCAACGTCCTGACTTTC. This translates into CASSPSQGAIGANVLTF.

The chain couples TRBV5-4 to TRBJ1-4, with D uncertain. V shed 4 bases and J shed 6 bases, with 10 bases lying between them. The germline gives CDR1 SGHNT, CDR2 YYREEE (reference sequence). The CDR3 runs to 13 residues. CDR3 sequence (DNA): TGTGCCAGCAGCGCGCCGGGATATGAAAAACTGTTTTTT. Its protein is CASSAPGYEKLFF.

V and J are TRBV11-3 and TRBJ2-7; a weak D match, TRBD2 (7 bases). Germline loops: CDR1 SGHNT, CDR2 YENEEA. Trimming left V 4 bases short and J 6 bases short, with 13 bases between. The CDR3 runs 13 residues. CDR3 bases: TGTGCCAGCAGCTCGGGGAGGGGGAGCGAGCAGTACTTC. This encodes CASSSGRGSEQYF.

The chain employs TRBV18 and TRBJ1-2; D is perhaps TRBD1 (6 bases). The CDR3 is 14 amino acids. The V gene's germline CDR1 is KGHSH and CDR2 LQKENI. The V and J ends lost 3 bases and 4 bases respectively, with 12 bases between them. CDR3 sequence reads: CASSPGADLYGYTF. Written as DNA, the CDR3 is TGTGCCAGCTCACCGGGGGCAGACCTCTATGGCTACACCTTC.

This clone is a singleton in its sample. The chain uses TRBV6-6 and TRBJ2-7; D gene unclear. The CDR3 is 15 residues long. The germline V gene has CDR1 MNHNY and CDR2 SVGAGI (reference sequence). V was pared by 0 bases and J by 0 bases, with 9 bases between. The DNA for the CDR3 is TGTGCCAGCAGTTACTCTGGCGGAAGCTCCTACGAGCAGTACTTC. Translating gives CASSYSGGSSYEQYF.

This clone has more than one count but fewer than ten. The chain carries TRBV7-2 and TRBJ1-6; 7 bases are shared with TRBD1. The V gene end was trimmed by 4 bases and the J gene end by 11 bases; junction bases not matched to a gene: 5. The V gene's germline CDR1 is SGHTA and CDR2 FQGNSA. This CDR3 is 13 amino acids long. CDR3 sequence reads: CASSSQGVAPLHF. The CDR3 coding sequence is TGTGCCAGCAGCTCGCAGGGGGTTGCACCCCTCCACTTT.

The chain recombines TRBV10-2 with TRBJ2-2, with 7 positions matching TRBD1. The CDR3 runs 15 residues. CDR1 WSHSY and CDR2 SAAADI come from the germline V gene. V lost 4 bases to trimming and J lost 2 bases; unmatched junction nucleotides: 4. CDR3 coding DNA: TGCGCCAGCAGTGGCAGACAGGGTAACACCGGGGAGCTGTTTTTT. Its translation: CASSGRQGNTGELFF.

This chain links TRBV25-1 with TRBJ1-5; weak D call: TRBD1 (6 bases). The CDR3 covers 14 residues. The V gene's germline CDR1 is MGHDK and CDR2 SYGVNS. The V end was cut by 6 bases, the J end by 6 bases, with 15 bases between. The CDR3: CASSEGQPGQPQHF. CDR3 in DNA: TGTGCCAGCAGCGAAGGACAGCCAGGTCAGCCCCAGCATTTT.

This clone was observed once. The rearrangement joins TRBV7-2 to TRBJ1-1, with D perhaps matching TRBD1 (5 bases). This CDR3 has 15 amino acids. Trimming took 6 bases from V and 1 from J, leaving 15 bases between them. Germline V gene sequence: CDR1 SGHTA, CDR2 FQGNSA. CDR3 sequence (DNA): TGTGCCAGCAGATTTAGGGGAATCCAGAACACTGAAGCTTTCTTT. It codes for CASRFRGIQNTEAFF.

The chain couples TRBV28 to TRBJ1-2; 11 nucleotides match TRBD1. The CDR3 runs 14 residues. Per germline, CDR1 MDHEN and CDR2 SYDVKM. J was trimmed by 3 bases and V by 6 bases; bases with no gene match: 3. The CDR3 DNA reads TGTGCCAGCAGGGACAGGGGGCGCTACTATGGCTACACCTTC. Translation: CASRDRGRYYGYTF.

This chain connects TRBV6-2 or TRBV6-3 to TRBJ1-2, with TRBD1 identical over 11 bases. Germline V lookup: CDR1 MNHEY, CDR2 SVGEGT. The V gene end was trimmed by 0 bases and the J gene end by 3 bases; junction bases not matched to a gene: 3. This CDR3 has 16 amino acids. CDR3 amino acids: CASSYSGQGAYYGYTF. The DNA for the CDR3 is TGTGCCAGCAGTTACTCTGGACAGGGGGCCTACTATGGCTACACCTTC.

The chain has TRBV3-1 (or the pseudogene TRBV3-2) and TRBJ2-3; no clear D gene. Germline V gene sequence: CDR1 LGHDT, CDR2 YNNKEL (reference sequence). V was shortened by 7 bases and J by 4 bases, with 9 bases between the two germline ends. The CDR3 length is 12 residues. CDR3 nucleotide sequence: TGTGCCAGCAACCGCGGAGCAGATACGCAGTATTTT. Encoded protein: CASNRGADTQYF.

The chain combines TRBV9 with TRBJ1-1; 8 bases are shared with TRBD1. This CDR3 region has 14 residues. After removal of 4 bases from V and 11 bases from J, the junction contained 13 bases not matched to a gene. Looked up from germline, CDR1 is SGDLS and CDR2 is YYNGEE. CDR3 DNA: TGTGCCAGCAGCCAAGGGGACAGGCCTCCCCGGGCTTTCTTT. It is translated as CASSQGDRPPRAFF.

The chain couples TRBV7-9 to TRBJ1-1; D is possibly TRBD1 (6 bases). The ends were cut back, 0 bases at V and 9 bases at J, with 20 bases in the middle. This CDR3 is built from 16 residues. Per germline, CDR1 SEHNR and CDR2 FQNEAQ (reference sequence). The DNA for the CDR3 is TGTGCCAGCAGCTTAGCCCGTCCGGGGGGCGGGAGGCAAGCTTTCTTT. It translates to CASSLARPGGGRQAFF.

This clone was recorded once. The gene calls are TRBV7-8 and TRBJ2-1, with TRBD2 identical over 9 bases. With 2 bases clipped from V and 7 bases from J, the junction kept 6 bases outside the gene matches. This CDR3 has 15 residues. Germline lookup yields CDR1 SGHVS and CDR2 FQNEAQ. CDR3 amino acids: CASSLRREGGNEQFF. CDR3 DNA sequence: TGTGCCAGCAGCTTACGGCGGGAGGGGGGGAATGAGCAGTTCTTC.

The chain links TRBV19 to TRBJ1-4; 7 bases map to TRBD1. After removal of 6 bases from V and 0 bases from J, the junction contained 10 bases not matched to a gene. The CDR3 extends over 17 amino acids. From germline, CDR1 is LNHDA and CDR2 SQIVND (reference sequence). CDR3 sequence (DNA): TGTGCCAGTAGCCCTCAGGACAGGAGAACAACTAATGAAAAACTGTTTTTT. This sequence encodes CASSPQDRRTTNEKLFF.

This sequence joins TRBV7-2 and TRBJ2-7; tentatively, D is TRBD1 (6 bases). Trimming pared 0 bases from V and 4 bases from J, leaving 7 bases between. CDR3 size: 13 residues. Looked up from germline, CDR1 is SGHTA and CDR2 is FQGNSA. The chain's CDR3 is CASSLAGQYEQYF. CDR3 coding DNA: TGTGCCAGCAGCTTAGCCGGACAGTACGAGCAGTACTTC. The entire variable domain, with the rest obtained from reference TRBV7-2 and TRBJ2-7, is as follows: GAGVSQSPSNKVTEKGKDVELRCDPISGHTALYWYRQSLGQGLEFLIYFQGNSAPDKSGLPSDRFSAERTGGSVSTLTIQRTQQEDSAVYLCASSLAGQYEQYFGPGTRLTVT.

Here the CDR3 reads CASSGYPGTNEKLFF. CDR3 bases: TGTGCCAGCAGCGGCTATCCCGGGACTAATGAAAAACTGTTTTTT. The chain combines TRBV7-9 with TRBJ1-4; D is unclear. Germline CDR1 and CDR2: SEHNR and FQNEAQ (reference sequence). Trimming cost V 5 bases and J 2 bases, with 12 bases left between them. The CDR3 sequence is 15 residues long.